This T cell receptor (beta chain) was captured by sequencing in a study of shared clonotypes between healthy human individuals. For the study at large: There were three CD4 naive, three CD4 memory, two CD8 naive and one CD8 memory plates per donor.

Study results and caveats: Non-shared clonotypes had lower generation probabilities than clonotypes shared by all four sorted-subset donors.

The sample holds one count of this clone. The antigen is not known. Investigators divided CD4+ cells into CD45RA+ naive and CD45RA-negative memory subsets. Sorted-subset replicate PCRs used 200 ng of genomic DNA. This amount corresponded to 30,000 to 35,000 T cell genomes. The table came from immunoSEQ multiplex PCR; TCRdb's copy has only in-frame clones and leaves some out. Here the sample spans about 1.5 million clones, approximately 98% being singletons. The sequenced material came from naive CD4+ T cells sorted from blood. Subset noted: CD45RA+ positively selected. The sequence was collected from a man younger than 45 in good health.

Here the CDR3 reads CASSLAGALADTQYF. The DNA of the CDR3 is TGTGCCAGCAGCTTAGCCGGGGCCCTAGCAGATACGCAGTATTTT. V is TRBV7-9 and J is TRBJ2-3, with D possibly called TRBD1 or TRBD2 (5 bases each). This CDR3 is built from 15 residues. In germline, CDR1 is SEHNR, CDR2 FQNEAQ (reference sequence). Trimming took 0 bases from V and 4 from J, leaving 11 bases between them.